One sample yielded the 2 T cell receptor beta chains listed below, sequenced in a study of blood T cell repertoires in COVID-19. Data came from immunoSEQ multiplex PCR; TCRdb stores just in-frame clones and leaves some out. Of under 350,000 clones listed, 89% were seen once; the top ten hold 2% to 2.5%. Sequencing input: peripheral blood. All receptors come from a man in his fifties or sixties with acute or convalescent COVID-19.

V and J are TRBV5-1 and TRBJ2-2, with 9 positions matching TRBD1. Germline CDR1 reads SGHRS; CDR2 reads YFSETQ. Unmatched junction bases numbered 4, after V lost 3 bases and J lost 7 bases. This CDR3 region has 14 residues. The CDR3 is CASSYRGPGGELFF. CDR3 nucleotides: TGCGCCAGCAGCTACAGGGGGCCGGGCGGGGAGCTGTTTTTT.

This rearrangement joins TRBV30 to TRBJ2-7; TRBD2 aligns across 8 bases. Per the germline V gene, CDR1 is GTSNPN and CDR2 is SVGIG (reference sequence). The CDR3 is made up of 12 amino acids. The junction had 6 bases not matched to a gene; V was cut back by 8 bases and J by 3 bases. CDR3 amino acids: CAGGRGVYEQYF. In DNA, the CDR3 is TGTGCCGGTGGGCGGGGGGTCTACGAGCAGTACTTC. Drawing the rest from reference TRBV30 and TRBJ2-7, the complete variable domain is SQTIHQWPATLVQPVGSPLSLECTVEGTSNPNLYWYRQAAGRGLQLLFYSVGIGQISSEVPQNLSASRPQDRQFILSSKKLLLSDSGFYLCAGGRGVYEQYFGPGTRLTVT.